This T cell receptor beta chain was profiled in a study of blood T cell repertoires in COVID-19. The wider study: Both acute and convalescent COVID-19 samples were obtained from the United States, Italy and Spain. T cells, B-cell-depleted T cells, or PBMCs supplied cDNA or gDNA.

How the authors handled the data: Using reference gene primer amplification, nucleated cell counts were estimated. Profiling relied on immunoSEQ multiplex PCR, and the TCRdb table lists in-frame clones only, not all of them. V and J calls and clone size are copied from that table; D and trimming were computed from the DNA. This sample carries tens of thousands of clones, 88% of them seen once, and the ten largest clones take approximately 9.1%. CDR1 and CDR2 (germline): LGHDT, YNNKEL (reference sequence). This CDR3 has 18 amino acids. Trimming took 1 base from V and 4 from J; bases not matched to a gene: 8.

The material sequenced was peripheral blood. This receptor was taken from a human donor in a cohort sampled during active COVID-19. This chain joins TRBV3-1 (or the pseudogene TRBV3-2) and TRBJ2-1, with TRBD2 matching 12 bases. The CDR3 nucleotides read TGTGCCAGCAGCCAAGTCCTAGCGGGAGGGCCCCAATACAATGAGCAGTTCTTC. This gives the protein CASSQVLAGGPQYNEQFF.